Reported below is one TCR beta chain. This clone showed up just once. Its antigen is currently not known. No per-base quality is available; no much larger clone lies one base away. These data belong to a study of cytomegalovirus exposure and HLA in healthy donors (dated by TCRdb to about 2017). A note on the overall study: According to an earlier analysis of 587 of the donors, 150 million to 200 million T cells yielded some 120 million unique TCR beta sequences and approximately 300 Gb of sequence data. Around 320 gigabases of sequencing data and approximately 85 million unique TCR sequences were included in an early release covering several hundred HLA-typed donors. The genetic ancestry cluster associated with self-reported Caucasian donors included around four fifths of the roughly 360 genotyped donors. The study was designed to test whether signatures of past pathogen exposure could be identified by cataloging public T cell receptors. The T cell repertoires of several hundred subjects were profiled by immunosequencing and related to cytomegalovirus serostatus. A separate validation cohort of roughly 120 different subjects was used in addition to the 666-subject first cohort. The study combined high-throughput TCR immunosequencing, statistical association of individual TCRs with disease status, and machine learning to predict cytomegalovirus infection status. A later analysis re-examined previously published TCR beta repertoires from 600 to 700 donors and added high-resolution HLA genotyping to investigate patterns of TCR occurrence. The later analysis used no new phenotypic data to find candidate immune exposures, relying instead on TCR beta sequences and their occurrence across donors. To decide whether each TCR beta V gene segment behaved as functional or pseudogenic, an earlier analysis of over 500 of the donors relied on high-throughput TCR beta sequencing. Donor age, sex, ethnicity and CMV serostatus were compiled alongside the repertoire data. A later genetic analysis used genome-wide SNP genotypes for about 55% of the 666 donors, treating that subset as a discovery cohort. All discovery cohort repertoires had been generated on a single sequencing platform. Class I and class II HLA loci were covered by the typing at four-digit resolution. The number of donors typed differed by locus, with about 629-630 for A, B, C, DRB1 and DQB1, over 500 for DQA1, nearly 610 for DPA1, and 472 for DPB1. Four to six DR-DQ haplotypes were handled as single units for association and clustering, since linkage in the cohort was strong. On average, around 230,000 unique TCR beta nucleotide sequences were sequenced per donor among 398 genotyped donors of the cohort, with approximately 18% of those sequences being non-productive. General study outcomes and caveats: When HLA alleles, especially DR and DQ, strongly co-occurred, TCR associations were difficult to assign to individual alleles. In an earlier analysis of several hundred of the donors, most TCR beta V segments were observed in productive rearrangements about 90% or about 30% of the time, broadly matching IMGT annotations. Linkage disequilibrium might explain the correlated functional status among segregating V segments, but an unknown experimental factor could not be excluded. CMV serostatus was the only immune exposure information available for the cohort. Sequencing depth was assumed to be roughly uniform across donors in the presence/absence analyses, though that assumption may not hold. The classifier was reported to diagnose cytomegalovirus status with high specificity and sensitivity in both the original cohort and the validation cohort. In vitro tests confirmed that a few of the cytomegalovirus-associated TCR beta chains recognize cytomegalovirus antigens. Most CMV-associated TCR beta chains appeared to be HLA-restricted in a later analysis, and the HLA associations seemed to be driven largely by CMV exposure. The authors suggested that the approach could potentially be extended to other disease states and immunological phenotypes. Most TCR sequences were observed very rarely across donors, whereas some public TCRs were present in many individuals. Because counts were too low, roughly 16 rarely observed V segments, including chromosome 9 orphons, were left out of the earlier analysis of 500 to 650 of the donors. In a later analysis, HLA-associated TCR beta chains showed more clonal expansion and lower generation probabilities than non-associated chains that were equally common. A later analysis found that TCR association rates varied across HLA loci, with DRB1 alleles showing the most associated TCRs and HLA-C alleles the fewest. The cohort was sequenced for TCR beta chains only, and without alpha or paired-chain data the features that could be detected were limited. A group of highly shared sequence variants was considered likely to be a technical artifact of the sequencing pipeline. A later genetic analysis reported fewer N-insertions in productive TCRs among donors in an Asian-associated ancestry cluster than the approximately 700-donor mean. According to a later analysis, parvovirus B19, influenza, CMV and Epstein-Barr virus appeared linked to several top co-occurrence clusters. V-gene and J-gene trimming of TCR beta chains was associated with a missense DCLRE1C variant in a later genetic analysis, and the association was replicated in an independent cohort. A further reported finding was that TCR beta sequences accurately predicted the HLA-A and HLA-B alleles for most subjects in the first cohort. HLA typing was unavailable for some donors at each locus, so association tests used only the typed subset. In the study, some 180 TCR beta chains were listed as associated with cytomegalovirus. A later analysis associated about 18,000 TCR beta sequences with specific HLA alleles at a false discovery rate of 0.05.

The protocol used for the library was the immunoSEQ multiplex PCR assay. For the multiplex PCR, a mixture combining 60 forward primers for TCR Vbeta segments and 13 reverse primers for TCR Jbeta segments was used. The CDR3 region of rearranged TCR beta genes was amplified from genomic DNA with a multiplex PCR assay. On the Illumina HiSeq System, the amplified TCR beta libraries were sequenced as 87-base-pair reads. The study's processing was this. A later analysis tallied 75 million to 85 million unique TCR beta chains across the 666 repertoires, and about 12 million of those chains were shared by two or more donors. To remove PCR and sequencing errors, raw reads were error-corrected and collapsed into unique sequences using a nearest-neighbor algorithm that merged closely related sequences. V, D and J gene segments were assigned by aligning CDR3 sequences to IMGT reference sequences. For a sequence to be retained, a match of at least six nucleotides to both a V gene segment and a J gene segment was required. Rearrangements were classified as productive when the CDR3 lacked stop codons and remained in frame with V and J, and all other rearrangements were classified as non-productive. CDR3 was defined according to IMGT convention as the region running from the second conserved V-encoded cysteine to the conserved J-encoded phenylalanine. Sequences without an unambiguous match to a single V gene segment were excluded from the earlier analysis of 587 of the donors. An earlier analysis of 587 of the donors classified V segments as functional when productive rearrangements were above 56.7% and as segregating when the standard deviation between donors was above 5%. A statistical classification framework was developed to diagnose cytomegalovirus status using the catalog of TCR beta chain sequences. In a later analysis, V and J genes were assigned by comparing TCR nucleotide sequences against IMGT/GENE-DB human TR gene sequences. A later analysis assigned CDR3 sequences and most-parsimonious VDJ recombination scenarios with the TCRdist pipeline. In a later analysis, each TCR beta chain was defined by its CDR3 amino acid sequence together with its V-gene family, and reads without a unique V-gene family were excluded. To address suspected cross-contamination and a sequencing artifact, a later analysis removed approximately 590 highly shared, low-generation-probability nucleotide sequences. A later analysis calculated a clonal expansion index for each public chain from normalized within-repertoire ranks of inferred template counts. A later analysis computed generation probabilities with a VDJ recombination model fitted to out-of-frame rearrangements, and checked the results against IGoR. In a later analysis, hypergeometric tests were used to score TCR-TCR, TCR-HLA and TCR-CMV co-occurrence, with a repertoire-size bias correction applied to TCR pairs. To estimate false discovery rates, a later analysis permuted the HLA or CMV assignments 20 times. In a later analysis, co-occurring TCRs were grouped using DBSCAN, and TCRdist sequence similarity was added for clustering within HLA-allele-positive subsets. Co-occurrence clustering excluded repertoires with fewer than 30,000 or more than 120,000 public chains, plus five with anomalous nucleotide sharing. The immuneACCESS repertoire file appears here via TCRdb, limited to in-frame rearrangements. These files lack a portion of the clones; in checked studies, under half of the deficit traces to unresolved V genes, and the cause of the others is not known. V, J and clone size reflect that table, while D and trimming were determined from the DNA. The sample includes fewer than 55,000 clones, with around 67% observed a single time. Together, the top ten hold around 21% of the sample.

The cohort was made up of under 800 healthy bone marrow donors. At the time of sampling, all cohort members were nominally healthy, though unrecorded immune exposures were likely present. The donor tested CMV seropositive, placing the donor among the approximately 290 seropositive members of the cohort. Every donor gave a peripheral blood sample, and the peripheral blood mononuclear cells from that sample were used for TCR beta sequencing. Genomic DNA extraction from the blood cell samples was performed with the Qiagen DNeasy Blood Extraction Kit. The specimen sequenced was PBMCs. This receptor was identified in a woman in her 50s in good health and CMV-seropositive.

In nucleotides, the sequence is TGTGCCAGCAGCAAGTCGCAGGGAATTCTGAATTCACCCCTCCACTTT. This yields the protein CASSKSQGILNSPLHF. Here the chain combines TRBV21-1 and TRBJ1-6; the D call of TRBD1 is as the table states it, not checked on the DNA. TRBV21-1 is flagged as a pseudogene. Taken from cysteine to phenylalanine, the CDR3 has 16 residues. The CDR3 DNA has 48 bases and is translated from base 1.